This TCR beta chain was documented in a study of long-term antiretroviral therapy in people with HIV. Notes on the study in general: Dominant in the repertoire at all time points were clones expanded before ART. Even long-term ART left TRB diversity below transplant donor controls, despite gains. ART adherence, viral resistance and therapy changes went unrecorded.

Points on this clone: Its antigen is not known.

Investigators performed immunoSEQ version v3.0 at survey level. Sequencing of each sample targeted 40,000-50,000 T-cell genomes. The data were produced by immunoSEQ multiplex PCR, yet TCRdb's version contains in-frame clones alone and is incomplete. The table shows approximately 35,000 clones, with about 85% occurring only once. The germline V gene encodes CDR1 SGHRS and CDR2 YFSETQ. The CDR3 length is 15 residues. Trimming removed 6 bases from V and 3 bases from J; junction bases left unmatched: 5. This sequence was found in a man aged 18 to 30 with HIV. The rearrangement links TRBV5-1 to TRBJ2-5; 13 positions match TRBD2. The sequencing here drew on unsorted PBMCs, taken 1.9 years after starting antiretroviral therapy. The CDR3 region has the DNA TGCGCCAGCACGCTCGGGACTAGCGGGGAAGAGACCCAGTACTTC. Amino acids: CASTLGTSGEETQYF.